This passage covers 17 T cell receptor beta chains from one sample sequenced in a study of breast tumors, draining lymph nodes, adjacent tissues. Samples came from axillary lymph nodes draining the breast cancer. TCRdb reprocessed the multiplex PCR reads with MiXCR, giving one entry per CDR3 protein. The sample includes 250,000 or so distinct CDR3 sequences, under 35% seen only once; the top ten take 0.85% to 1.2%. Sequenced sample: axillary lymph node tissue. Receptors originate from a female donor with breast cancer. Some clones in this sample may be carry-over from other donors' samples.

This clonotype was counted only a few times. The genes are TRBV19 and TRBJ2-3, with D perhaps TRBD1 or TRBD2 (5 bases each). Germline loops: CDR1 LNHDA, CDR2 SQIVND (reference sequence). With 9 bases removed from V and 10 bases from J, the gap between germline ends came to 29 bases. CDR3 length: 16 amino acids. CDR3 coding DNA: TGTGCCAGCTCCACCCCCGGGACGAGTACACCCGCGGCGCAGTATTTT. As protein: CASSTPGTSTPAAQYF.

This clonotype has just a few counts. With a much larger clone just one base away, this may be a read error. The chain couples TRBV7-2 to TRBJ2-1; 7 bases are a match to TRBD2. Germline V lookup: CDR1 SGHTA, CDR2 FQGNSA. The CDR3 has 15 amino acids. As DNA, the CDR3 is TGTGCCAGCAGCTTTTGGCGGGAGACTGGCGATGAGCAGCTCTTC. Encoded protein: CASSFWRETGDEQLF.

This clonotype was recorded at least ten times. The CDR3 here is CSASVSSRIHGQFF. CDR3 DNA sequence: TGCAGTGCTAGTGTTTCCAGCAGGATTCATGGGCAGTTCTTC. The gene calls are TRBV20-1 and TRBJ2-1; D gene ambiguous. CDR3 length: 14 residues. V was pared by 3 bases and J by 12 bases, with 21 bases between. From germline, CDR1 is DFQATT and CDR2 SNEGSKA (reference sequence).

There are many counts of this clonotype. The genes are TRBV12-3 or TRBV12-4 and TRBJ2-1; 13 bases match TRBD2. The length of the CDR3 is 14 residues. V dropped 6 bases and J dropped 8; count of bases not matched to a gene: 4. The CDR3 loop is CASRWTSGSYEQFF. The CDR3, as DNA: TGTGCCAGCAGGTGGACTAGCGGGAGCTATGAGCAGTTCTTC.

In this sample, this clonotype turned up many times. J is TRBJ1-2 and V is TRBV20-1, with D tentatively TRBD1 (6 bases). In germline, CDR1 is DFQATT, CDR2 SNEGSKA (reference sequence). Trimming left V 4 bases short and J 0 bases short, with 12 bases between. This CDR3 spans 14 amino acids. The chain's CDR3 is CSATDRMSNYGYTF. CDR3 nucleotide sequence: TGCAGTGCTACAGACAGGATGTCTAACTATGGCTACACCTTC.

The V gene is TRBV5-1, the J gene TRBJ1-3; perhaps TRBD1 as D (5 bases). Trimming left V 5 bases short and J 4 bases short, with 10 bases between. The CDR3 extends over 13 amino acids. Per the germline V gene, CDR1 is SGHRS and CDR2 is YFSETQ. Written as DNA, the CDR3 is TGCGCCAGCAGGGGACTAGCGGGAAACACCATATATTTT. It translates to CASRGLAGNTIYF.

This clonotype was observed at least ten times. The chain joins TRBV20-1 to TRBJ2-1; 10 bases line up with TRBD2. The ends lost 3 bases at V and 5 bases at J; junction bases unmatched: 7. CDR1 is DFQATT, CDR2 SNEGSKA, per germline (reference sequence). There are 15 residues in the CDR3. The CDR3 nucleotides read TGCAGTGCTAGCTACCTAGCGGGAGAAAACAATGAGCAGTTCTTC. Its protein is CSASYLAGENNEQFF.

The rearrangement uses TRBV28 and TRBJ2-1; 7 nucleotides align to TRBD1. Germline CDR1 reads MDHEN; CDR2 reads SYDVKM. This CDR3 contains 14 residues. V lost 6 bases, J lost 10 bases, and 12 bases stayed unmatched. The DNA for the CDR3 is TGTGCCAGCAGGTACAGGGGCCTCACCTCCGAGCAGTTCTTC. Its protein product is CASRYRGLTSEQFF.

This clonotype was recorded at least ten times. The J gene is TRBJ1-4, the V gene TRBV20-1; the match to TRBD1 covers 7 bases. The CDR3 length is 15 residues. Germline loops: CDR1 DFQATT, CDR2 SNEGSKA (reference sequence). V trimming: 1 base; J trimming: 6 bases; junction bases outside the gene matches: 8. The CDR3 loop reads CSARVGGVSYEKLFF. In nucleotides, the CDR3 is TGCAGTGCTAGAGTAGGGGGCGTTTCGTATGAAAAACTGTTTTTT.

There are many counts of this clonotype. The V and J genes are TRBV7-6 and TRBJ2-2; 9 positions match TRBD2. Germline V gene lookup returns CDR1 SGHVS and CDR2 FNYEAQ. Losses at the gene ends were 2 bases for V and 6 bases for J; bases not matched to a gene: 4. This CDR3 is 15 amino acids long. The CDR3 reads CASSLLAGRAGELFF. CDR3 bases: TGTGCCAGCAGCTTACTAGCGGGAAGAGCCGGGGAGCTGTTTTTT.

Comment on this clonotype: A much larger clone lies one base from this, so it may be a read error. V is TRBV5-6 and J is TRBJ1-2; perhaps TRBD1 as D (5 bases). Deletions cut 4 bases from V and 5 bases from J, with 12 bases between. The germline V gene encodes CDR1 SGHDT and CDR2 YYEEEE. The CDR3 is 13 residues long. CDR3: CASSEGDLYGYTF. In nucleotides, the CDR3 is TGTGCCAGCAGCGAAGGGGATTTATATGGCTACACCTTC.

This clonotype has only one observation. The gene calls are TRBV29-1 and TRBJ1-1; the D gene is possibly TRBD1 (5 bases). The V gene's germline CDR1 is SQVTM and CDR2 ANQGSEA. The CDR3 has 14 residues. V lost 2 bases to trimming and J lost 4 bases, with 14 bases between them. For the CDR3, the DNA is TGCAGCGTTGAACTCCCCCGGGGGGGCACTGAAGCTTTCTTT. It translates to CSVELPRGGTEAFF.

This clonotype was seen many times. The chain recombines TRBV6-6 with TRBJ1-4; 10 positions match TRBD1. V was clipped by 4 bases and J by 3 bases; unmatched bases: 8. The length of the CDR3 is 17 residues. In germline, CDR1 is MNHNY, CDR2 SVGAGI (reference sequence). The CDR3 DNA reads as TGTGCCAGCAGTTCTCGGACAGGGGGGACTCCTAATGAAAAACTGTTTTTT. It yields the protein CASSSRTGGTPNEKLFF.

This clonotype has ten or more counts. The genes are TRBV20-1 and TRBJ2-7; D unclear. Germline CDR1 reads DFQATT; CDR2 reads SNEGSKA (reference sequence). The CDR3 consists of 11 residues. V was clipped by 5 bases and J by 3 bases, with 8 bases between them. CDR3 bases: TGCAGTGCTCCCACAGTCTACGAGCAGTACTTC. This encodes CSAPTVYEQYF.

This clonotype was observed many times. CDR3: CASAGGERPAAQYF. The CDR3 DNA sequence: TGTGCCAGCGCCGGGGGGGAGCGCCCGGCTGCGCAGTATTTT. This chain uses TRBV5-4 with TRBJ2-3; 8 bases agree with TRBD2. The ends lost 7 bases at V and 10 bases at J; junction bases unmatched: 14. In germline, CDR1 is SGHNT, CDR2 YYREEE (reference sequence). The CDR3 is made up of 14 amino acids.

As to this clonotype: A much larger clone sits a single nucleotide away, making a read error possible. J is TRBJ2-3 and V is TRBV20-1; 7 positions match TRBD2. The CDR3 is 14 amino acids. The germline CDR1 and CDR2 sequences are DFQATT and SNEGSKA (reference sequence). CDR3 in amino acids: CSARAMTSTATQYF. The CDR3, as DNA: TGCAGTGCTAGAGCCATGACTAGCACAGCTACGCAGTATTTT.

This clonotype was counted at least ten times. The chain combines TRBV12-3 or TRBV12-4 with TRBJ1-2; D is possibly TRBD1 (6 bases). V gave up 1 base and J gave up 4 bases, with 7 bases separating them. The CDR3 contains 13 residues. As DNA, the CDR3 is TGTGCCAGCAGTTTAGGGACAGTCTATGGCTACACCTTC. The encoded protein is CASSLGTVYGYTF.